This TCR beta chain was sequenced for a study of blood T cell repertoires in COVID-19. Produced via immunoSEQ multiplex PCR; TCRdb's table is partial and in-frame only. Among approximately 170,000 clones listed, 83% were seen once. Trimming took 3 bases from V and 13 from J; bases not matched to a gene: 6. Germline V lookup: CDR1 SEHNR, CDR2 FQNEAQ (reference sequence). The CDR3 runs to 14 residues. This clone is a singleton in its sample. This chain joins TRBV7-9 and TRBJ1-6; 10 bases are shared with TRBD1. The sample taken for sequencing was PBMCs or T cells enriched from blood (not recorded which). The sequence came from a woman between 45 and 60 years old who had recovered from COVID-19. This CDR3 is CASSFGTGAPPLHF. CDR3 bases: TGTGCCAGCAGCTTTGGGACAGGGGCGCCTCCCCTCCACTTT.